These T cell receptor beta chains were read from a single sample in a study of blood T cell repertoires in COVID-19. Assay: immunoSEQ multiplex PCR; the TCRdb copy retains only in-frame clones and omits some. Among 180,000 or so clones listed, 80% were seen once. Material for sequencing was PBMCs or T cells enriched from blood (not recorded which). The source of these receptors is a man aged 55 to 69 who had been exposed to COVID-19. Each CDR3 is given with its conserved first and last residue.

CDR3 protein: CASSLHGSSGIGSYEQYF
V gene: TRBV7-2

CDR3 protein: CASSQDRRERRVSDEQYF
V gene: TRBV3-1/TRBV3-2

CDR3 protein: CASSYGRGTEAFF
V gene: TRBV6-5

CDR3 protein: CASSAVGRGAGTEAFF
V gene: TRBV9

CDR3 protein: CASSLSPGEQYF
V gene: TRBV7-8

CDR3 protein: CASSESGRAGRGEQFF
V gene: TRBV9

CDR3 protein: CASSYVLAGVHEQFF
V gene: TRBV6-5

CDR3 protein: CASSADSLVTQYF
V gene: TRBV5-5

CDR3 protein: CASSVGTDLLNTEAFF
V gene: TRBV9

CDR3 protein: CASSTTHPGGLTEAFF
V gene: TRBV28

CDR3 protein: CASRGGLAGVYEQYF
V gene: TRBV28

CDR3 protein: CASSSLAGPTYEQYF
V gene: TRBV2

CDR3 protein: CASSDGGGQPQHF
V gene: TRBV6-1

CDR3 protein: CASSLGQGKLNTF
V gene: TRBV28

CDR3 protein: CASSVGRGEQFF
V gene: TRBV9

CDR3 protein: CASSPSSGGNTDTQYF
V gene: TRBV5-1

CDR3 protein: CASSFSRVGQGVLQAFF
V gene: TRBV28

CDR3 protein: CASSLSTGGLNEQFF
V gene: TRBV11-3

CDR3 protein: CASSSPGTGGYGYTF
V gene: TRBV11-2

CDR3 protein: CASSLRPDGVYNEQFF
V gene: TRBV25-1

CDR3 protein: CASSYGGTTDTQYF
V gene: TRBV6-2/TRBV6-3

CDR3 protein: CAWSEERTGTTSGTEAFF
V gene: TRBV30

CDR3 protein: CASSVSGTSGSNEQFF
V gene: TRBV6-4

CDR3 protein: CASSLVGLAGGNSYNEQFF
V gene: TRBV7-9

CDR3 protein: CASSSPQGGNSPLHF
V gene: TRBV7-9

CDR3 protein: CASSDGTGVHQPQHF
V gene: TRBV21-1

CDR3 protein: CASSIWVGLAGDNNEQFF
V gene: TRBV19

CDR3 protein: CASSGTGIEQYF
V gene: TRBV28

CDR3 protein: CASLPWTGGRTFPLNTEAFF
V gene: TRBV19

CDR3 protein: CASTLAGGPYEQYF
V gene: TRBV11-2

CDR3 protein: CASSPDRVHEQYF
V gene: TRBV5-1

CDR3 protein: CASSFSSEYYEQYF
V gene: TRBV27

CDR3 protein: CASSLTSRVESPLHF
V gene: TRBV7-3

CDR3 protein: CAWSGWLGDSIVSNQPQHF
V gene: TRBV30

CDR3 protein: CASSLSASGREETQYF
V gene: TRBV5-1

CDR3 protein: CSVGLAGGTGELFF
V gene: TRBV29-1

CDR3 protein: CASSAEVSSGSYEQYF
V gene: TRBV9

CDR3 protein: CASSPGTGVYNYGYTF
V gene: TRBV27

CDR3 protein: CASSQVGTGRSPLHF
V gene: TRBV4-3

CDR3 protein: CATSGGKTVREETQYF
V gene: TRBV15

CDR3 protein: CASSLNGGMNTEAFF
V gene: TRBV7-2